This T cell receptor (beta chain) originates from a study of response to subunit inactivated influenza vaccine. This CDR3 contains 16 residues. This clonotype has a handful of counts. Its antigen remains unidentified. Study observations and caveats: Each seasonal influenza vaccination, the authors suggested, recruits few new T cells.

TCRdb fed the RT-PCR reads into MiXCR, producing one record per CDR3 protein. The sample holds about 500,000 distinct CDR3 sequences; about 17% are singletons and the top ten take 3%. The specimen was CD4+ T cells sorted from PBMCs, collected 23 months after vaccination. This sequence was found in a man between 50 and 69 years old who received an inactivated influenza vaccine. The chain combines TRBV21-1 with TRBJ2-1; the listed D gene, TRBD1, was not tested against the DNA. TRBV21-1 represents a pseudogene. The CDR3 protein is CASSKAPPGGCNEQFF. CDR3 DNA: TGTGCCAGCAGCAAAGCTCCCCCAGGGGGTTGCAATGAGCAGTTCTTC.